The 13 T cell receptor beta chains below come from one sample, sequenced in a study of Graves' ophthalmopathy and Graves' hyperthyroidism. The TCR beta CDR3 regions underwent amplification from RNA transcripts. RT-PCR was first run with HTBI primers, then multiplex PCR in a second round. Via MiXCR, TCRdb re-called the multiplex PCR reads, giving one row per CDR3 protein. The repertoire consists of 400,000 or so distinct CDR3 sequences, with about 18% occurring once and the leading ten covering 2.4%. Sequenced material: peripheral blood. These receptors were taken from an adult woman with stable Graves' hyperthyroidism.

This clonotype has just one count. The chain employs TRBV24-1 and TRBJ2-2; the match to TRBD2 covers 7 bases. CDR1 and CDR2 from the germline V gene are KGHDR and SFDVKD. The CDR3 runs to 13 residues. V dropped 9 bases and J dropped 7; count of bases not matched to a gene: 7. The CDR3 spells CATATPGGGELFF. The CDR3 region has the DNA TGTGCCACCGCCACCCCGGGAGGCGGGGAGCTGTTTTTT.

The J gene is TRBJ1-2, the V gene TRBV12-3 or TRBV12-4; TRBD1 agrees at 9 bases. V dropped 3 bases and J dropped 4; count of bases not matched to a gene: 6. The CDR3 is 15 amino acids. The CDR3 nucleotides are TGTGCCAGCAGTTTGTACAGGGGGCGCGGCTATGGCTACACCTTC. Its translation: CASSLYRGRGYGYTF.

This clonotype came up many times. The chain carries TRBV5-6 and TRBJ1-1; D not certain. The CDR3 consists of 14 residues. The germline V gene has CDR1 SGHDT and CDR2 YYEEEE. The V end lost 5 bases, the J end lost 2 bases, and 13 bases lay between the germline ends. The CDR3 DNA reads as TGTGCCAGCAGTATTCACAGATCCAACACTGAAGCTTTCTTT. Protein: CASSIHRSNTEAFF.

This clonotype was detected ten times or more. The rearrangement links TRBV6-1 to TRBJ2-7, with D tentatively TRBD1 (6 bases). CDR1 and CDR2 from the germline V gene are MNHNS and SASEGT. CDR3 length: 16 amino acids. Trimming took off 6 bases at V and 6 bases at J, with 24 bases between the two ends. CDR3 residues: CASSPSTGPPWREQYF. The CDR3, as DNA: TGTGCCAGCAGCCCATCAACAGGGCCCCCCTGGCGCGAGCAGTACTTC.

This clonotype came up many times. The V and J genes are TRBV12-3 or TRBV12-4 and TRBJ2-7; unclear D gene. Trimming shortened V by 7 bases and J by 0 bases, and 13 bases separated the two germline ends. The CDR3 sequence is 14 residues long. As DNA, the CDR3 is TGTGCCAGCACCACCTCCGCCGACTCCTACGAGCAGTACTTC. Its protein is CASTTSADSYEQYF.

This clonotype was recorded at least ten times. The chain is built from TRBV29-1 and TRBJ1-1; D is perhaps TRBD1 (6 bases). The V end lost 5 bases, the J end lost 2 bases, and 12 bases lay between the germline ends. The CDR3 length is 13 residues. The V gene's germline CDR1 is SQVTM and CDR2 ANQGSEA. The CDR3 nucleotides are TGCAGCGTTAGGGGGTTTTTAAACACTGAAGCTTTCTTT. Amino acid sequence: CSVRGFLNTEAFF.

This clonotype came up many times. This sequence joins TRBV29-1 and TRBJ1-1, with D tentatively TRBD1 (5 bases). Germline V lookup: CDR1 SQVTM, CDR2 ANQGSEA. The length of the CDR3 is 17 residues. Trimming took 2 bases from V and 6 from J, leaving 25 bases between them. The CDR3 protein is CSVEYGVWGSVPPEAFF. The CDR3 bases are TGCAGCGTTGAATATGGAGTCTGGGGGTCCGTCCCACCTGAAGCTTTCTTT.

This clonotype was seen at least ten times. DNA of the CDR3: TGTGCCAGCAGTCAGGGGCGGGACACCGGGGAGCTGTTTTTT. It yields the protein CASSQGRDTGELFF. This chain joins TRBV6-1 and TRBJ2-2, with D possibly matching TRBD1 (6 bases). The length of the CDR3 is 14 residues. The germline gives CDR1 MNHNS, CDR2 SASEGT. V was shortened by 5 bases and J by 3 bases, with 10 bases between the two germline ends.

This clonotype was counted between two and nine times. The genes are TRBV25-1 and TRBJ2-5; TRBD1 aligns across 8 bases. Trimming cost V 10 bases and J 3 bases; bases outside gene matches: 7. CDR1 is MGHDK, CDR2 SYGVNS, per germline. CDR3 length: 13 residues. CDR3 bases: TGTGCCACCGGACAGGGATTTGAAGAGACCCAGTACTTC. It codes for CATGQGFEETQYF.

This clonotype was recorded at least ten times. The gene calls are TRBV11-2 and TRBJ1-1, with a possible D match to TRBD1 (5 bases). The V and J ends lost 4 bases and 5 bases respectively, with 14 bases between them. This CDR3 contains 14 residues. Germline CDR1 reads SGHAT; CDR2 reads FQNNGV. The DNA for the CDR3 is TGTGCCAGCAGCTCCGGACGGGGGGGGACTGAAGCTTTCTTT. Residues: CASSSGRGGTEAFF.

At least ten counts were recorded for this clonotype. V gene TRBV29-1 combines with J gene TRBJ2-7; 13 nucleotides agree with TRBD2. J gave up 6 bases and V 7 bases, and 9 bases lay outside the gene matches. The CDR3 is 14 residues long. Germline lookup yields CDR1 SQVTM and CDR2 ANQGSEA. The CDR3 coding sequence is TGCAGCGCTGGACTAGCGGGAGTTGGAAGCGAGCAGTACTTC. Amino acid sequence: CSAGLAGVGSEQYF.

This clonotype was seen at least ten times. The chain combines TRBV15 with TRBJ2-2, with D tentatively TRBD1 (5 bases). CDR3 length: 15 amino acids. Germline CDR1 is LNHNV and CDR2 is YYDKDF (reference sequence). V dropped 1 base and J dropped 3 bases, with 9 bases sitting between them. The CDR3 reads CATSRGVGDTGELFF. In nucleotides, the CDR3 is TGTGCCACCAGCAGAGGAGTAGGGGACACCGGGGAGCTGTTTTTT.

The gene calls are TRBV28 and TRBJ2-5; the D gene is possibly TRBD2 (6 bases). Germline-derived CDR1 and CDR2 are MDHEN and SYDVKM. The length of the CDR3 is 14 residues. Trimming removed 5 bases from V and 7 bases from J, with 17 bases in between. CDR3 in DNA: TGTGCCAGCAGTCGCTCCGGGACTGGTTCGACCCAGTACTTC. This gives the protein CASSRSGTGSTQYF.